What follows describes a single T cell receptor (beta chain). Its antigen is currently unknown. This sample was taken from a study of T cell repertoires in aging, cancer and after chemotherapy. Findings of the study overall: Loss of evenness, beyond lost richness, contributed to age-related TCR diversity decline in cancer patients. The repertoire data cannot show anything about immunological memory following chemotherapy.

TCR beta rearrangements were amplified from peripheral blood genomic DNA. V was clipped by 1 base and J by 5 bases, with 9 bases between them. The CDR3 covers 13 residues. Per germline, CDR1 SGHDT and CDR2 YYEEEE. TRB rearrangements spanning V, D and J were amplified using mixed TRB-A/B primers. In TCRdb, the multiplex PCR reads were re-called with MiXCR into one record per CDR3 protein. The sample lists some 8,000 distinct CDR3 sequences, around 32% occurring once. Material for sequencing was blood. The chain has TRBV5-6 and TRBJ1-1; D is ambiguous. The receptor was derived from a human donor in good health. The CDR3 loop reads CASSLKSSTEAFF. The CDR3, as DNA: TGTGCCAGCAGCTTGAAATCCTCTACTGAAGCTTTCTTT.